This T cell receptor beta chain derives from a study of neurological immune-mediated disorders. Germline V CDR1 and CDR2: MNHNS, SASEGT. This CDR3 contains 15 residues. The junction had 7 bases not matched to a gene; V was cut back by 4 bases and J by 4 bases. The starting material, 2 million PBMCs stored at -80 C, gave rise to the unsorted libraries. TCRdb re-called the 5' RACE reads through MiXCR, storing one row per CDR3 protein. Of 30,000 or so distinct CDR3 sequences in the sample, about 16% are singletons; the top ten hold roughly a quarter. This clonotype has a count of ten or more. This sequence joins TRBV6-1 and TRBJ2-1; 7 nucleotides agree with TRBD1. Sequencing was done on a sample of PBMCs. This clonotype was sampled from a man between 65 and 79 years old in good health. CDR3 sequence reads: CASSGFRDRYNEQFF. CDR3 nucleotides: TGTGCCAGCAGTGGATTCCGGGACAGATACAATGAGCAGTTCTTC.